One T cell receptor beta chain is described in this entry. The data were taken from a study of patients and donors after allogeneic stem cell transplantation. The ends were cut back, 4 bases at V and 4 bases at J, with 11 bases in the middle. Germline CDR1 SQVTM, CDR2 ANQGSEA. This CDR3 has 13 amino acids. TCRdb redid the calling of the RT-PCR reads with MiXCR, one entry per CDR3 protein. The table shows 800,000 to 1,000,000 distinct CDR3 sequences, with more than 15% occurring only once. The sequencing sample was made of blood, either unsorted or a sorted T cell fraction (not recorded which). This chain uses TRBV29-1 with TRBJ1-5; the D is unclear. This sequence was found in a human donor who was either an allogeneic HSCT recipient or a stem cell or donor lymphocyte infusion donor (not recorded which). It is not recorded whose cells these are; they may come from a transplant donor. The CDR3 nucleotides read TGCAGCGTTGTAGGGTCCGAGAATCAGCCCCAGCATTTT. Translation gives CSVVGSENQPQHF.